This passage covers 26 T cell receptor beta chains from one sample sequenced in a study of CD8 T cells in Susac syndrome. RNA in amounts of roughly 0.5 to 1 ug was reverse transcribed with random hexamers. TCRdb recomputed calls from the immunoSEQ multiplex PCR reads with MiXCR, one row per CDR3 protein. The data show some 130,000 distinct CDR3 sequences, about 95% seen once. The sequencing input was CD8+ T cells from PBMCs. These receptors came from a human donor with Susac syndrome.

The rearrangement uses TRBV20-1 and TRBJ2-7; D might be TRBD1 (6 bases). V lost 3 bases and J 0 bases, leaving 12 bases between the germline ends. There are 14 residues in the CDR3. Germline V gene lookup returns CDR1 DFQATT and CDR2 SNEGSKA (reference sequence). The CDR3 nucleotides are TGCAGTGCTAGGGGGGCTTACCTCTCCTACGAGCAGTACTTC. It specifies CSARGAYLSYEQYF.

V gene TRBV18 combines with J gene TRBJ2-1, with 11 bases matching TRBD2. CDR3 length equals 16 residues. The germline CDR1 and CDR2 sequences are KGHSH and LQKENI. V lost 5 bases to trimming and J lost 8 bases; unmatched junction nucleotides: 11. The CDR3 nucleotides are TGTGCCAGCTCAGGGTCGGTAGCGGGAGGGCCGGATGAGCAGTTCTTC. It specifies CASSGSVAGGPDEQFF.

This chain joins TRBV4-1 and TRBJ1-1, with a tentative D call TRBD1 (6 bases). Trimming took off 4 bases at V and 8 bases at J, with 11 bases between the two ends. The CDR3 length is 12 residues. In germline, CDR1 is MGHRA, CDR2 YSYEKL. The CDR3 nucleotides read TGCGCCAGCAGCCCCACAGGACAGGAAGCTTTCTTT. This codes for CASSPTGQEAFF.

This clonotype was observed once. The V call is TRBV7-9, the J call TRBJ1-1; no clear D gene. The CDR3 is 15 amino acids. CDR1 is SEHNR and CDR2 is FQNEAQ in the germline V gene (reference sequence). The germline V and J ends were trimmed by 6 bases and 0 bases, with 14 bases remaining between them. The CDR3 nucleotides are TGTGCCAGCAGTAGCCAGGCGGGAATGAACACTGAAGCTTTCTTT. Amino acid sequence: CASSSQAGMNTEAFF.

The V gene is TRBV12-5, the J gene TRBJ2-1; D remains ambiguous. The CDR3 loop spans 13 amino acids. The V end lost 1 base, the J end lost 11 bases, and 12 bases lay between the germline ends. CDR1 LGHNT and CDR2 FRNRAP come from the germline V gene. This CDR3 reads CASGLGDSQQQFF. The DNA for the CDR3 is TGTGCTAGTGGTTTGGGCGATTCTCAACAGCAGTTCTTC.

This clonotype occurred once. CDR3 DNA: TGTGCCAGCAGTGTTAGCAGCAATCAGCCCCAGCATTTT. As protein: CASSVSSNQPQHF. V and J are TRBV6-1 and TRBJ1-5; D ambiguous. The germline gives CDR1 MNHNS, CDR2 SASEGT. The CDR3 consists of 13 residues. With 4 bases removed from V and 1 base from J, the gap between germline ends came to 5 bases.

The CDR3 DNA reads as TGTGCCAGCAGCCCTCAGGGCACTGAAGCTTTCTTT. It is translated as CASSPQGTEAFF. The V and J genes are TRBV16 and TRBJ1-1; the D gene is possibly TRBD1 (5 bases). The V gene lost 4 bases and the J gene lost 4 bases, with 7 bases spanning the gap. The V gene's germline CDR1 is KGHSY and CDR2 FQNENV. The CDR3 covers 12 residues. The full variable domain, with the rest looked up from reference TRBV16 and TRBJ1-1, is GEEVAQTPKHLVRGEGQKAKLYCAPIKGHSYVFWYQQVLKNEFKFLISFQNENVFDETGMPKERFSAKCLPNSPCSLEIQATKLEDSAVYFCASSPQGTEAFFGQGTRLTVV.

The V gene is TRBV20-1, the J gene TRBJ2-7, with D unclear. Germline V gene sequence: CDR1 DFQATT, CDR2 SNEGSKA (reference sequence). With 1 base removed from V and 0 bases from J, the gap between germline ends came to 7 bases. The CDR3 is made up of 13 amino acids. The CDR3 region is CSARVDTSYEQYF. The CDR3 coding sequence is TGCAGTGCTAGAGTTGACACCTCCTACGAGCAGTACTTC.

This clonotype was recorded only once. The chain is built from TRBV2 and TRBJ2-3; D gene unclear. Trimming took 5 bases from V and 6 from J, leaving 12 bases between them. Germline CDR1 SNHLY, CDR2 FYNNEI. This CDR3 contains 13 residues. CDR3 nucleotide sequence: TGTGCCAGCAGTTCCTCGTTACTTGATACGCAGTATTTT. This codes for CASSSSLLDTQYF.

The J gene is TRBJ2-3, the V gene TRBV29-1; D perhaps matches TRBD1 (5 bases). The CDR3 length is 14 residues. Trimming stripped 1 base from V and 0 bases from J, with 8 bases between. Per the germline V gene, CDR1 is SQVTM and CDR2 is ANQGSEA. The CDR3 DNA reads as TGCAGCGTTGAAGGCCCAGGGAGCACAGATACGCAGTATTTT. Translation: CSVEGPGSTDTQYF.

The chain recombines TRBV13 with TRBJ2-3; tentative D call: TRBD1 (5 bases). This CDR3 is built from 13 residues. Trimming took off 5 bases at V and 4 bases at J, with 10 bases between the two ends. The germline V gene has CDR1 PRHDT and CDR2 FYEKMQ (reference sequence). CDR3 in amino acids: CASSRDSSDTQYF. As DNA, the CDR3 is TGTGCCAGCAGCCGCGACAGCTCAGATACGCAGTATTTT. Supplemented by reference TRBV13 and TRBJ2-3, the full variable domain reads AAGVIQSPRHLIKEKRETATLKCYPIPRHDTVYWYQQGPGQDPQFLISFYEKMQSDKGSIPDRFSAQQFSDYHSELNMSSLELGDSALYFCASSRDSSDTQYFGPGTRLTVL.

The CDR3 is CASKSAQHYEQYF. CDR3 in DNA: TGTGCCAGCAAATCCGCTCAGCACTACGAGCAGTACTTC. V gene TRBV28 combines with J gene TRBJ2-7, with D unresolved. Trimming pared 7 bases from V and 3 bases from J, leaving 13 bases between. This CDR3 is 13 amino acids long. CDR1 and CDR2 (germline): MDHEN, SYDVKM.

The J gene is TRBJ2-7, the V gene TRBV6-5, with a weak D call TRBD2 (5 bases). V dropped 6 bases and J dropped 4 bases, with 16 bases sitting between them. Germline lookup yields CDR1 MNHEY and CDR2 SVGAGI. The CDR3 totals 14 residues. Written as DNA, the CDR3 is TGTGCCAGCAGACCTAGCTGGGGTGGATACGAGCAGTACTTC. This sequence encodes CASRPSWGGYEQYF.

V usage is TRBV5-1 and J usage is TRBJ2-1; 9 bases agree with TRBD1. In germline, CDR1 is SGHRS, CDR2 YFSETQ. This CDR3 comprises 15 residues. Trimming cost V 2 bases and J 7 bases; bases outside gene matches: 7. The CDR3 sequence is CASSLPGQGGNEQFF. CDR3 in DNA: TGCGCCAGCAGCTTACCGGGACAGGGAGGAAATGAGCAGTTCTTC.

The CDR3 here is CASSPTSGSFYGELFF. The CDR3 coding sequence is TGTGCCAGCAGCCCTACTAGCGGGAGTTTTTACGGGGAGCTGTTTTTT. J is TRBJ2-2 and V is TRBV12-3 or TRBV12-4; 11 nucleotides line up with TRBD2. The V segment lost 6 bases and the J segment 7 bases; nucleotides outside the gene matches: 10. The CDR3 length is 16 residues.

The chain combines TRBV27 with TRBJ2-3; D may be TRBD1 (5 bases). With 4 bases removed from V and 2 bases from J, the gap between germline ends came to 16 bases. CDR1 and CDR2 (germline): MNHEY, SMNVEV (reference sequence). The CDR3 has 16 amino acids. CDR3 in DNA: TGTGCCAGCAGTTCATCTTCGACAGAGCACACAGATACGCAGTATTTT. It yields the protein CASSSSSTEHTDTQYF.

The chain is built from TRBV2 and TRBJ2-5; 10 nucleotides match TRBD2. V lost 7 bases to trimming and J lost 3 bases; unmatched junction nucleotides: 14. The CDR3 extends over 17 amino acids. Germline CDR1 and CDR2: SNHLY and FYNNEI. The CDR3 is CASTDKREGIVKETQYF. CDR3 in DNA: TGTGCCAGCACTGATAAGCGGGAGGGGATCGTCAAAGAGACCCAGTACTTC.

The chain couples TRBV29-1 to TRBJ2-7; TRBD1 aligns across 9 bases. V gave up 1 base and J gave up 7 bases; unmatched junction bases: 8. CDR3 length: 14 residues. CDR1 and CDR2 from the germline V gene are SQVTM and ANQGSEA. The CDR3 DNA is TGCAGCGTTGAAGGAAGTGGGACAGGGTGGGAGCAGTACTTC. It yields the protein CSVEGSGTGWEQYF.

The chain carries TRBV28 and TRBJ2-7; 7 bases align to TRBD1. The ends lost 10 bases at V and 6 bases at J; junction bases unmatched: 15. This CDR3 is 14 amino acids long. CDR1 is MDHEN and CDR2 is SYDVKM in the germline V gene. The CDR3 is CAIRPARGLVEQYF. CDR3 in DNA: TGTGCCATCCGCCCAGCGAGGGGGCTTGTCGAGCAGTACTTC.

J is TRBJ2-6 and V is TRBV27; no clear D. V lost 5 bases, J lost 0 bases, and 5 bases lay in between. The V gene's germline CDR1 is MNHEY and CDR2 SMNVEV (reference sequence). The CDR3 is made up of 14 amino acids. Written as DNA, the CDR3 is TGTGCCAGCAGTCCACTCTCTGGGGCCAACGTCCTGACTTTC. Its protein product is CASSPLSGANVLTF.

This chain links TRBV5-4 with TRBJ2-7; 9 nucleotides align to TRBD2. CDR1 is SGHNT, CDR2 YYREEE, per germline (reference sequence). Trimming took 4 bases from V and 0 from J; bases not matched to a gene: 2. The CDR3 is 14 residues long. CDR3 sequence (DNA): TGTGCCAGCAGCCTGGGACTAGCCTCCTACGAGCAGTACTTC. It codes for CASSLGLASYEQYF.

V usage is TRBV29-1 and J usage is TRBJ2-1; D is unclear. The germline CDR1 and CDR2 sequences are SQVTM and ANQGSEA. The CDR3 is 10 amino acids. V gave up 0 bases and J gave up 12 bases, with 6 bases separating them. In DNA, the CDR3 is TGCAGCGTTGAAGATTGGTGGCAGTTCTTC. Residues: CSVEDWWQFF.

The chain links TRBV6-5 to TRBJ1-3; possible D gene TRBD1, 5 bases. Germline loops: CDR1 MNHEY, CDR2 SVGAGI. The CDR3 covers 16 residues. V gave up 4 bases and J gave up 0 bases, with 13 bases separating them. CDR3 region: CASSLSGRLSGNTIYF. CDR3 coding DNA: TGTGCCAGCAGTTTGTCGGGACGCCTCTCTGGAAACACCATATATTTT.

The V gene is TRBV6-5, the J gene TRBJ1-2; D uncertain. Trimming took 3 bases from V and 2 from J, leaving 10 bases between them. The CDR3 runs 14 residues. Germline V gives CDR1 MNHEY, CDR2 SVGAGI. The CDR3 DNA reads TGTGCCAGCAGTTATCCTGGCGGGAACTATGGCTACACCTTC. Translating it yields CASSYPGGNYGYTF.

This clonotype has only one observation. The V gene is TRBV10-3, the J gene TRBJ2-7, with 10 bases that match TRBD2. V gave up 0 bases and J gave up 2 bases; unmatched junction bases: 10. Germline values: CDR1 ENHRY, CDR2 SYGVKD. The CDR3 runs 18 residues. CDR3 nucleotide sequence: TGTGCCATCAGTGAGTCGGGGCTAGCGGGAGCGCTTGCCTACGAGCAGTACTTC. Residues: CAISESGLAGALAYEQYF.

The rearrangement uses TRBV14 and TRBJ2-7; TRBD2 might be the D (5 bases). V gave up 3 bases and J gave up 4 bases, with 13 bases separating them. This CDR3 region has 14 residues. Germline lookup yields CDR1 SGHDN and CDR2 FVKESK. The CDR3 loop is CASSHRLRVYEQYF. The CDR3 nucleotides are TGTGCCAGCAGCCATAGGCTGAGGGTATACGAGCAGTACTTC.